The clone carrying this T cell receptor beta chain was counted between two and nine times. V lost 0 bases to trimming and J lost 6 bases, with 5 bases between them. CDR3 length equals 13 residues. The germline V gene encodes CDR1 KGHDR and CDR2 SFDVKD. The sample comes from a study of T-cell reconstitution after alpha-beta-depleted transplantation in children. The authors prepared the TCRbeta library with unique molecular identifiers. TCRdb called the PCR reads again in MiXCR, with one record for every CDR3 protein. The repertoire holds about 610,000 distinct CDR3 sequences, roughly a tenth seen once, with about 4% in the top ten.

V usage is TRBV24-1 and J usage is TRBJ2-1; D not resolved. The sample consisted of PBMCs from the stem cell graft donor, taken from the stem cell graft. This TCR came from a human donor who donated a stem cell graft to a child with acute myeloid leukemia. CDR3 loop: CATSDLGFNEQFF. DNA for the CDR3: TGTGCCACCAGTGATTTGGGATTCAATGAGCAGTTCTTC.